The clone carrying this T cell receptor (beta chain) appeared a few times. The data were taken from a study of T cells in Graves' hyperthyroidism and ophthalmopathy. As for the study in general: Peripheral blood was taken when the disease was first diagnosed, before any treatment began.

The germline CDR1 and CDR2 sequences are MNHEY and SMNVEV (reference sequence). This CDR3 spans 15 amino acids. The trim removed 6 bases at V and 5 bases at J, leaving 12 bases unmatched. Amplification yielded TCR beta CDR3 regions, with RNA transcripts as the source. The TCR CDR3 first-round RT-PCR relied on the HTBI primer set. TCRdb itself ran the multiplex PCR reads through MiXCR, one entry per CDR3 protein. In the table there are 600,000 to 900,000 distinct CDR3 sequences, around 15% of which are singletons. It was uncontrolled infection, other autoimmune disease, pregnancy or lactation that excluded patients. Each 10 ml fresh peripheral blood draw supplied the PBMCs.

The clonotype was recovered from a man aged 18 to 35 with Graves' hyperthyroidism. The specimen was blood. This sequence joins TRBV27 and TRBJ2-5; 7 bases agree with TRBD1. The CDR3 coding sequence is TGTGCCAGCAGGGGGATAGGGGGCCTGGAGGAGACCCAGTACTTC. Residues: CASRGIGGLEETQYF.